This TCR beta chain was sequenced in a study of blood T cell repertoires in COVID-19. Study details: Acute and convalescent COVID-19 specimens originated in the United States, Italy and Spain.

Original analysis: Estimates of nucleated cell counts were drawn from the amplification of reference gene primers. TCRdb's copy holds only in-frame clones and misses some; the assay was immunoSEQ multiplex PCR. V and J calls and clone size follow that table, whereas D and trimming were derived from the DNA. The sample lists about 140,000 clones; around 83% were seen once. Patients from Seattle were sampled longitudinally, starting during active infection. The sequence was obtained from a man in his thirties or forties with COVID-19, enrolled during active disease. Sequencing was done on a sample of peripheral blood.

The CDR3 here is CASSVLAGDDEQFF. The DNA for the CDR3 is TGCGCCAGCAGTGTACTAGCGGGAGACGATGAGCAGTTCTTC. The V gene is TRBV10-1, the J gene TRBJ2-1; 11 bases map to TRBD2. The junction had 4 bases not matched to a gene; V was cut back by 4 bases and J by 8 bases. The germline V gene has CDR1 WNHNN and CDR2 SYGVQD (reference sequence). The CDR3 is 14 residues long.